Given below is one TCR beta chain in context. This sample is part of a study of shared clonotypes between healthy human individuals. Whole-study context: The plates for each donor numbered three CD4 naive, three CD4 memory, two CD8 naive and one CD8 memory.

Per germline, CDR1 MNHEY and CDR2 SMNVEV (reference sequence). CDR3 length equals 16 residues. With 6 bases removed from V and 2 bases from J, the gap between germline ends came to 19 bases. Division of CD4+ cells produced a CD45RA+ naive subset and a CD45RA-negative memory subset. Produced via immunoSEQ multiplex PCR; TCRdb's table is partial and in-frame only. The repertoire has 2.3 million or so clones, 80% to 95% of them found once; the top ten carry about 0.41%. This chain joins TRBV27 and TRBJ1-1; weak D call: TRBD1 (5 bases). This TCR derives from a man aged 18-30 years in good health. Some clones in this sample may be carry-over from other donors' samples. Source material: naive CD4+ T cells from PBMCs. Regarding subset: CD45RA+ positively selected. The CDR3 loop is CASSSPPGRVNTEAFF. CDR3 nucleotides: TGTGCCAGCAGCTCTCCCCCGGGACGGGTAAACACTGAAGCTTTCTTT.